These T cell receptor beta chains were read from a single sample in a study of T cell repertoires in cytomegalovirus infection. For these receptors, no antigen is known. Each CDR3 protein gets one entry after TCRdb re-called the reads with MiXCR. The sample comprises approximately 390,000 distinct CDR3 sequences, about 34% of which are singletons, and about 13% rests with the top ten. The specimen comprised cultured PBMCs, sampled from culture after CMV antigen stimulation. The source of these receptors is a human donor in good health (CMV status not recorded). Some clones in this sample may be carry-over from other donors' samples. Both conserved end residues are part of each CDR3.

>TRBV28|13|TRBJ2-7
CASSGDSLYEQYF
>TRBV14|15|TRBJ2-5
CASSPPGQGYETQYF
>TRBV2|13|TRBJ2-1
CASSNGLYNEQFF
>TRBV7-2|13|TRBJ2-7
CASSGGQGDQQYF
>TRBV7-2|14|TRBJ1-2
CASSSATGQKGYTF
>TRBV12-3/TRBV12-4|13|TRBJ2-5
CASRTAGGETQYF
>TRBV9|15|TRBJ1-3
CASSVSWTRGNTIYF
>TRBV7-2|15|TRBJ1-1
CASSFSGTANTEAFF
>TRBV4-1|16|TRBJ1-4
CASSQDPGAANEKLFF
>TRBV28|17|TRBJ2-5
CASLSGRFPSKAETQYF
>TRBV6-1|18|TRBJ1-5
CASRDTLRDAYSNQPQHF
>TRBV7-8|15|TRBJ1-3
CGSRKEGSSGNTIYF
>TRBV19|15|TRBJ2-7
CASSVSGRSSYEQYF
>TRBV7-6|13|TRBJ1-1
CASSSFRGRVAFF
>TRBV14|16|TRBJ2-2
CASSQERDRNSGELFF
>TRBV27|19|TRBJ2-1
CASSLWVAGGPQAVLEQFF
>TRBV28|11|TRBJ2-7
CASGRGYEQYF
>TRBV28|13|TRBJ1-4
CASTPGAYEKLFF
>TRBV20-1|14|TRBJ1-2
CSASPVQKHYGYTF
>TRBV4-3|15|TRBJ2-5
CASSPLGGTKETHYF
>TRBV6-2/TRBV6-3|15|TRBJ1-5
CASSPGAWSNQPQHF
>TRBV5-6|15|TRBJ2-1
CASSKGQSSYNEQFF
>TRBV6-6|15|TRBJ2-7
CASSLSPGPNYEQYF
>TRBV7-9|14|TRBJ2-1
CASSLYSGRYEQFF
>TRBV19|11|TRBJ1-2
CASSMNYGYTF
>TRBV18|13|TRBJ2-1
CASSPQMESEQFF
>TRBV20-1|12|TRBJ1-2
CSATTSAYGYTF
>TRBV7-2|15|TRBJ1-1
CASSLGGQGGTEAFF
>TRBV28|18|TRBJ2-3
CATYNYEASGISTDTQYF
>TRBV5-1|17|TRBJ2-6
CASSSRTEGSGANVLTF
>TRBV27|16|TRBJ2-3
CASSSFTGLLTDTQYF
>TRBV4-1|17|TRBJ2-3
CASSQGRLAMSTDTQYF
>TRBV19|11|TRBJ2-3
CATTEADTQYF
>TRBV6-8|14|TRBJ2-1
CASSRLTTYNEQFF
>TRBV7-6|14|TRBJ2-1
CASSPSGVYNEQFF
>TRBV5-6|14|TRBJ2-7
CASSLVGQPYEQYF
>TRBV19|16|TRBJ2-1
CASVLHGHAPYNEQFF
>TRBV12-3/TRBV12-4|16|TRBJ2-1
CASSFPTSGGYNEQFF
>TRBV29-1|13|TRBJ2-3
CSVGRPLTDTQYF
>TRBV7-2|20|TRBJ1-1
CASSLAPYPGTGYQNTEAFF
>TRBV6-2/TRBV6-3|15|TRBJ2-7
CASSWGGILPLEQYF